This passage covers 9 T cell receptor beta chains from one sample sequenced in a study of response to subunit inactivated influenza vaccine. TCRdb reanalysed the RT-PCR reads using MiXCR and keeps one entry per CDR3 protein. The sample holds more than 550,000 distinct CDR3 sequences, approximately 10% seen once. The sample was also reused in another study, on T cells expressing NK-cell markers. That source adds: Template switching by 5'RACE with UMIs generated the TCR beta cDNA.

The sequencing used PBMCs from blood, collected on the day of vaccination. These receptors all stem from a man aged 50-60 years who received an inactivated influenza vaccine.

This clonotype was recorded a few times. J is TRBJ1-4 and V is TRBV12-3 or TRBV12-4; no firm D call. The CDR3 is 15 residues long. Trimming removed 2 bases at V and 0 bases at J, with 7 bases between. Here the CDR3 DNA reads TGTGCCAGCAGTTTATTAGGCACAACTAATGAAAAACTGTTTTTT. As protein: CASSLLGTTNEKLFF.

To note about this clonotype: This could be a read error, since a much larger clone is one nucleotide away. The chain carries TRBV12-3 or TRBV12-4 and TRBJ2-2, with D unclear. Trimming pared 3 bases from V and 7 bases from J, leaving 9 bases between. The CDR3 runs 13 residues. CDR3 sequence reads: CASSFFKSGELFF. The CDR3 DNA reads TGTGCCAGCAGTTTCTTCAAAAGCGGGGAGCTGTTTTTT.

This clonotype occurred a few times. The chain combines TRBV7-9 with TRBJ2-7, with TRBD2 identical over 7 bases. The J segment lost 6 bases and the V segment lost 1 base, leaving 9 bases of the junction unmatched. The CDR3 length is 15 residues. The germline gives CDR1 SEHNR, CDR2 FQNEAQ (reference sequence). The CDR3 DNA sequence: TGTGCCAGCAGCTTAGAGTTGGGGGGGGTTCGCGAGCAGTACTTC. Translation gives CASSLELGGVREQYF.

The chain links TRBV12-3 or TRBV12-4 to TRBJ2-6; no clear D. The CDR3 has 15 amino acids. Trimming stripped 3 bases from V and 1 base from J, with 7 bases between. CDR3 sequence reads: CASSFQSSGANVLTF. DNA for the CDR3: TGTGCCAGCAGTTTTCAATCTTCTGGGGCCAACGTCCTGACTTTC.

This clonotype came up a few times. The chain combines TRBV21-1 with TRBJ1-1. TRBV21-1 is given as a pseudogene. The CDR3 sequence is 13 residues long. The CDR3 spells CASSKVCTTEAFF. The CDR3 DNA follows: TGTGCCAGCAGCAAAGTCTGCACCACTGAAGCTTTCTTT.

This rearrangement joins TRBV12-3 or TRBV12-4 to TRBJ1-2, with a tentative D call TRBD1 (5 bases). The CDR3 has 16 amino acids. V was shortened by 5 bases and J by 2 bases, with 18 bases between the two germline ends. This chain's CDR3 is CASSPRRTKENYGYTF. The CDR3 DNA follows: TGTGCCAGCAGTCCGCGTCGGACAAAGGAGAACTATGGCTACACCTTC.

This chain joins TRBV12-3 or TRBV12-4 and TRBJ1-6; weak D call: TRBD1 (6 bases). The CDR3 is 14 residues long. With 3 bases removed from V and 8 bases from J, the gap between germline ends came to 11 bases. The CDR3 DNA sequence: TGTGCCAGCAGTTTCACAGGGTCAGATTCACCCCTCCACTTT. It translates to CASSFTGSDSPLHF.

This clonotype was seen many times. J is TRBJ1-2 and V is TRBV12-3 or TRBV12-4, with 7 bases lining up with TRBD1. With 3 bases clipped from V and 8 bases from J, the junction kept 6 bases outside the gene matches. The CDR3 extends over 13 amino acids. The CDR3 spells CASSFRDSAGYTF. CDR3 bases: TGTGCCAGCAGTTTCCGGGACAGCGCAGGCTACACCTTC.

The chain employs TRBV11-2 and TRBJ2-3; no clear D gene. In germline, CDR1 is SGHAT, CDR2 FQNNGV. This CDR3 has 16 amino acids. Deletions cut 0 bases from V and 0 bases from J, with 10 bases between. In DNA, the CDR3 is TGTGCCAGCAGCTTAGACCCAGCGTTTAGCACAGATACGCAGTATTTT. It yields the protein CASSLDPAFSTDTQYF.